This T cell receptor beta chain was captured by sequencing in a study of T cell responses to AZD1222 COVID-19 vaccine. V was clipped by 4 bases and J by 11 bases, with 18 bases between them. Germline values: CDR1 SGDLS, CDR2 YYNGEE. The CDR3 is 13 amino acids. Comments on this clone: The antigen remains unidentified.

This table comes from immunoSEQ multiplex PCR, and its TCRdb copy is limited to in-frame clones, with some not included. The sample has 80,000 to 90,000 clones, about 89% seen once; the top ten hold 5%. Whole-study findings and limits: At baseline, just a handful of AZD1222 recipients tested seropositive. Most donors were white British and more were female, and clonal diversity was possibly underestimated. Researchers report vaccine-associated CD4 TCRs spanning spike, with dominance at 160-218 and 743-854. Researchers took repertoire samples only after the peak T cell response had come.

The chain is built from TRBV9 and TRBJ1-1; D is unresolved. Sequencing was performed on peripheral blood, taken 28 days after the second AZD1222 dose. The TCR comes from an adult who received the AZD1222 COVID-19 vaccine. The CDR3 here is CASSPPTVPAAFF. The CDR3 DNA reads TGTGCCAGCAGCCCACCTACGGTCCCGGCGGCTTTCTTT.